The clone carrying this T cell receptor beta chain was picked up one time. These data come from a study of T cells in Graves' hyperthyroidism and ophthalmopathy. V lost 3 bases and J 4 bases, leaving 10 bases between the germline ends. This CDR3 region has 14 residues. RNA transcripts yielded amplified TCR beta CDR3 regions. HTBI primers were employed in a first-round RT-PCR of the TCR CDR3. Each CDR3 protein gets one entry after TCRdb re-called the multiplex PCR reads with MiXCR. The table lists 350,000 to 400,000 distinct CDR3 sequences, around a sixth of them singletons. The sample taken for sequencing was blood. The rearrangement links TRBV12-3 or TRBV12-4 to TRBJ1-5, with D possibly being TRBD1 (5 bases). This clonotype was sampled from a man younger than 30 with Graves' ophthalmopathy. Here the CDR3 reads CASSLSRANQPQHF. CDR3 coding DNA: TGTGCCAGCAGTTTGAGCAGGGCAAATCAGCCCCAGCATTTT.